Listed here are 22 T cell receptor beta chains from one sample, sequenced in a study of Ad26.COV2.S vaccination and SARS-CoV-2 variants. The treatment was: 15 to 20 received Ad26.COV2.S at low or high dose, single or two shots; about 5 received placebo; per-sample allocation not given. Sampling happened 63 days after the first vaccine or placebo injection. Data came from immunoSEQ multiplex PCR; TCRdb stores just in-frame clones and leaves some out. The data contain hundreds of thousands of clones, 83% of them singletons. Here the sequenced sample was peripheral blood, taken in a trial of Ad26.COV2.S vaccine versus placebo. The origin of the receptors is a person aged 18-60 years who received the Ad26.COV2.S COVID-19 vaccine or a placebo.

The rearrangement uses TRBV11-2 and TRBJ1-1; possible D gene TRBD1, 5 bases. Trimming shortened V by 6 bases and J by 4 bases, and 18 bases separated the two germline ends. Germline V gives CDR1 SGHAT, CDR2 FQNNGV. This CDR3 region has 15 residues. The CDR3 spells CASSPRRLGGTEAFF. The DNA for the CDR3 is TGTGCCAGCAGTCCCCGTCGACTGGGGGGCACTGAAGCTTTCTTT.

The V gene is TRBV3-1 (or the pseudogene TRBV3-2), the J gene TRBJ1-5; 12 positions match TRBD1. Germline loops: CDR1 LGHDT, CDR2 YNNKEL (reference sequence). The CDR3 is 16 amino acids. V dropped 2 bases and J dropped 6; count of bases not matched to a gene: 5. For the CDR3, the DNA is TGTGCCAGCAGCCAATCTGGGACAGGGGGCGCTCAGCCCCAGCATTTT. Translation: CASSQSGTGGAQPQHF.

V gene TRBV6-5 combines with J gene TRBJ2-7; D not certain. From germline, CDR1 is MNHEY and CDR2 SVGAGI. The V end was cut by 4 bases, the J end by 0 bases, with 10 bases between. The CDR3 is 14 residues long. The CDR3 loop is CASSSRAGSYEQYF. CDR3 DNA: TGTGCCAGCAGTTCCCGCGCCGGCTCCTACGAGCAGTACTTC.

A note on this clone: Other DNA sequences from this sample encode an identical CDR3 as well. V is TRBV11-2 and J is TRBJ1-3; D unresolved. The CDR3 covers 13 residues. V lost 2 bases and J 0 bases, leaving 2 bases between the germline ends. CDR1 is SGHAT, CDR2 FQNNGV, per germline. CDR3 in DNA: TGTGCCAGCAGCTTAAACTCTGGAAACACCATATATTTT. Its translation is CASSLNSGNTIYF.

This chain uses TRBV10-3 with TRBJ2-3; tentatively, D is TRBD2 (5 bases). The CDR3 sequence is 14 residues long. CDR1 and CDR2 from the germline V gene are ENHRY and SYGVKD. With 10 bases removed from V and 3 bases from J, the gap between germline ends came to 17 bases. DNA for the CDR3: TGTGCCACCGCTGCGAATAGCGTGACAGATACGCAGTATTTT. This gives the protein CATAANSVTDTQYF.

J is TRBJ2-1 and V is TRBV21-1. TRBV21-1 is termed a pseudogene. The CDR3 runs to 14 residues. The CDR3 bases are TGTGCCAGCAGCAACCACCGGGGCCCGCCAGAGCAGTTCTTC. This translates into CASSNHRGPPEQFF.

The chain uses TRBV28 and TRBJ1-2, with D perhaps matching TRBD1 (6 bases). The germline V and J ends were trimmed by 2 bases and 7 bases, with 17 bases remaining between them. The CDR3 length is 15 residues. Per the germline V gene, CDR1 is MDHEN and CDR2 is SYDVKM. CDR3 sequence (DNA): TGTGCCAGCAGTTTAGGGGACACCCGGGGTTCTGGCTACACCTTC. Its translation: CASSLGDTRGSGYTF.

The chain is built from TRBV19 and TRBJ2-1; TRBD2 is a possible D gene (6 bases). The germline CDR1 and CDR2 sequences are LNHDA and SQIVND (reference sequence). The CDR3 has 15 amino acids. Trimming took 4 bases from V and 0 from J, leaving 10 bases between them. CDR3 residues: CASSTLGSSYNEQFF. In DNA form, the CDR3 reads TGTGCCAGTAGTACCCTCGGGAGCTCCTACAATGAGCAGTTCTTC.

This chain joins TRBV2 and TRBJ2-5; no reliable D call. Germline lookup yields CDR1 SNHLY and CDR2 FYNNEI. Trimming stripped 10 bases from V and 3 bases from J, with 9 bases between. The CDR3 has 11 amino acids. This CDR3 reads CATGREETQYF. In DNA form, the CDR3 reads TGTGCCACCGGACGCGAAGAGACCCAGTACTTC. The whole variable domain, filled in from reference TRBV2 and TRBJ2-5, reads EPEVTQTPSHQVTQMGQEVILRCVPISNHLYFYWYRQILGQKVEFLVSFYNNEISEKSEIFDDQFSVERPDGSNFTLKIRSTKLEDSAMYFCATGREETQYFGPGTRLLVL.

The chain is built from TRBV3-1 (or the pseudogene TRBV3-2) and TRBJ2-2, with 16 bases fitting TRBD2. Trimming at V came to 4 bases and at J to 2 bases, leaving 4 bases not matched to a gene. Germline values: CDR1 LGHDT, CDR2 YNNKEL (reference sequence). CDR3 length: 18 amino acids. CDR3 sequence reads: CASSPGLAGGPNTGELFF. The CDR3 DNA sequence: TGTGCCAGCAGCCCGGGACTAGCGGGGGGGCCTAACACCGGGGAGCTGTTTTTT.

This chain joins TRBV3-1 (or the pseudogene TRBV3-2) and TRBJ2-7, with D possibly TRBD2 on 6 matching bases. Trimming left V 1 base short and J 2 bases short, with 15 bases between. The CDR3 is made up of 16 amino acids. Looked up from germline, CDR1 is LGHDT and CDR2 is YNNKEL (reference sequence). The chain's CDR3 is CASSQGGTPRAYEQYF. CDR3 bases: TGTGCCAGCAGCCAAGGGGGGACTCCGCGCGCCTACGAGCAGTACTTC.

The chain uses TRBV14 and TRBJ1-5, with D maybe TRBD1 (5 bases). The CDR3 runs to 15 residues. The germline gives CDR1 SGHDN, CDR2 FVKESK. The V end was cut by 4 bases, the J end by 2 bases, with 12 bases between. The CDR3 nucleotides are TGTGCCAGCAGCCCCGGGACCCCTGGCAATCAGCCCCAGCATTTT. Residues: CASSPGTPGNQPQHF. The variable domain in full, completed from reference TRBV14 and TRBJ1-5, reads EAGVTQFPSHSVIEKGQTVTLRCDPISGHDNLYWYRRVMGKEIKFLLHFVKESKQDESGMPNNRFLAERTGGTYSTLKVQPAELEDSGVYFCASSPGTPGNQPQHFGDGTRLSIL.

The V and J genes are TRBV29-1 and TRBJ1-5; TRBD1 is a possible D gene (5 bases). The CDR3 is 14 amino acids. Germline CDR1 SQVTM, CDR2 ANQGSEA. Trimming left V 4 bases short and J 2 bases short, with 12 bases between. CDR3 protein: CSVVGGEGNQPQHF. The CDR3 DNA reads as TGCAGCGTTGTGGGGGGGGAAGGCAATCAGCCCCAGCATTTT.

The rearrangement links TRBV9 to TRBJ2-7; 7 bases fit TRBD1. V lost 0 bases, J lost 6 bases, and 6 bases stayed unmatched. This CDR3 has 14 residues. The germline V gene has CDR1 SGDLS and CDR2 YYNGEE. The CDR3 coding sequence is TGTGCCAGCAGCGTAGCGGGACAGCTTAGCGAGCAGTACTTC. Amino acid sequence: CASSVAGQLSEQYF.

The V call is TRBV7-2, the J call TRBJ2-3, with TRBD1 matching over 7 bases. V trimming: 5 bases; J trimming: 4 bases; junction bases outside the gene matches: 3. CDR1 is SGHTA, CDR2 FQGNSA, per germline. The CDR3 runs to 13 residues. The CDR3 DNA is TGTGCCAGCAGCAGGGGACAGTCAGATACGCAGTATTTT. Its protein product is CASSRGQSDTQYF.

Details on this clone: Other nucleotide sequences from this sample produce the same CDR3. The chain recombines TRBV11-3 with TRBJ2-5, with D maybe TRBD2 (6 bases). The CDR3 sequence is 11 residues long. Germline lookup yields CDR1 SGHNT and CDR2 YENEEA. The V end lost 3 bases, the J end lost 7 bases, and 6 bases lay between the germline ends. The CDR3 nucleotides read TGTGCCAGCAGCTTGGAGGGGACCCAGTACTTC. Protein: CASSLEGTQYF.

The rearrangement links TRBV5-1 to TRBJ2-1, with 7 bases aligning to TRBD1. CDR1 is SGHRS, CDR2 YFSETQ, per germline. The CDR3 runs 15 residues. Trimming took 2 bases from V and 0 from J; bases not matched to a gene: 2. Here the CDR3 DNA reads TGCGCCAGCAGCTTAGGGGGCGCCTCCTACAATGAGCAGTTCTTC. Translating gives CASSLGGASYNEQFF.

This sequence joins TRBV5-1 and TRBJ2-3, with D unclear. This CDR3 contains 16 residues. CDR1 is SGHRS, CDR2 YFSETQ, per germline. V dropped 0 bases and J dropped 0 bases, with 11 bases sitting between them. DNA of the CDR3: TGCGCCAGCAGCTTGGTTTTTGACGCTAGCACAGATACGCAGTATTTT. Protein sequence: CASSLVFDASTDTQYF.

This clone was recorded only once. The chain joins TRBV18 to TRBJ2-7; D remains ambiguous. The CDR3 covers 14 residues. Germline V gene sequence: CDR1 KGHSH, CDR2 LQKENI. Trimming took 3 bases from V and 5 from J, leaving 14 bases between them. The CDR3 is CASSPLDGGDEQYF. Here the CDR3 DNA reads TGTGCCAGCTCACCCCTGGACGGTGGGGACGAGCAGTACTTC.

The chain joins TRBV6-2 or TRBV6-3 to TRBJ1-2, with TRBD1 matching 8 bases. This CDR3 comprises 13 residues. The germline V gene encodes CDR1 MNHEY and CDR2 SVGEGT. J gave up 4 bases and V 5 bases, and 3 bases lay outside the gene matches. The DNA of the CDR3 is TGTGCCAGCAGTGGACAGGGTGGCTATGGCTACACCTTC. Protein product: CASSGQGGYGYTF.

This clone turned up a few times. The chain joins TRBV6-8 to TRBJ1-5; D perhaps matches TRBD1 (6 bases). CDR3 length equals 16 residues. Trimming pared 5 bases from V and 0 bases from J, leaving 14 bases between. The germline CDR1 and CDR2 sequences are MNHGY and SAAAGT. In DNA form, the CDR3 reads TGTGCCAGCAGTGGGAGGGGACAATATAGCAATCAGCCCCAGCATTTT. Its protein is CASSGRGQYSNQPQHF.

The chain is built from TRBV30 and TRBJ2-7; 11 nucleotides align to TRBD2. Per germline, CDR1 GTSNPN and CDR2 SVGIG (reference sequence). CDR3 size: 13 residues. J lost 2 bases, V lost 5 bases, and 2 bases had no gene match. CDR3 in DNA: TGTGCCTGGGGGGGACTAGCGGCCTACGAGCAGTACTTC. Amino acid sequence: CAWGGLAAYEQYF.